These 18 T cell receptor beta chains were all obtained from the same sample, sequenced in a study of blood T cell repertoires in COVID-19. Sequenced by immunoSEQ multiplex PCR; TCRdb stores in-frame clones only, minus some. The sample lists 150,000 or so clones; 70% to 80% were seen once. The specimen was peripheral blood. The receptors here all came from a woman of 80 years or more with active or convalescent COVID-19.

The rearrangement links TRBV11-2 to TRBJ1-5; D is perhaps TRBD1 (6 bases). Between the trimmed V and J ends, which lost 5 bases and 0 bases, there was a span of 14 bases. The germline CDR1 and CDR2 sequences are SGHAT and FQNNGV. This CDR3 region has 16 residues. CDR3 nucleotide sequence: TGTGCCAGCAGCCAGGGGCAGGGGCGTAGCAATCAGCCCCAGCATTTT. Its translation: CASSQGQGRSNQPQHF.

The chain recombines TRBV12-5 with TRBJ2-7; D possibly corresponds to TRBD1 (5 bases). Looked up from germline, CDR1 is LGHNT and CDR2 is FRNRAP. This CDR3 has 15 residues. With 4 bases removed from V and 1 base from J, the gap between germline ends came to 14 bases. The CDR3 loop is CASGSTVQTSYEQYF. CDR3 in DNA: TGTGCTAGTGGTTCGACAGTCCAAACTTCCTACGAGCAGTACTTC.

The chain carries TRBV6-2 or TRBV6-3 and TRBJ2-7; 7 nucleotides match TRBD1. This CDR3 spans 12 amino acids. Trimming took 6 bases from V and 7 from J; bases not matched to a gene: 6. Per germline, CDR1 MNHEY and CDR2 SVGEGT. The CDR3 DNA follows: TGTGCCAGCAGCCCGACAGGGTGGGAGCAGTACTTC. Translation: CASSPTGWEQYF.

This clone has just a few counts. The chain joins TRBV5-1 to TRBJ2-6; weak D call: TRBD1 (5 bases). V lost 1 base and J 0 bases, leaving 11 bases between the germline ends. Germline CDR1 and CDR2: SGHRS and YFSETQ. The CDR3 runs 17 residues. CDR3 residues: CASSLIHRPSGANVLTF. The CDR3 coding sequence is TGCGCCAGCAGCTTGATTCACAGGCCCTCTGGGGCCAACGTCCTGACTTTC.

This clone was observed once. V gene TRBV7-2 combines with J gene TRBJ2-1, with TRBD2 identical over 11 bases. The CDR3 loop spans 19 amino acids. After removal of 0 bases from V and 0 bases from J, the junction contained 7 bases not matched to a gene. The germline V gene has CDR1 SGHTA and CDR2 FQGNSA. CDR3 amino acids: CASSLALAGGRSSYNEQFF. The CDR3 coding sequence is TGTGCCAGCAGCTTAGCCCTAGCGGGGGGCCGGAGCTCCTACAATGAGCAGTTCTTC.

V gene TRBV28 combines with J gene TRBJ1-2; D possibly corresponds to TRBD1 (5 bases). Trimming stripped 6 bases from V and 5 bases from J, with 13 bases between. Germline V gene data show CDR1 as MDHEN and CDR2 as SYDVKM. This CDR3 region has 13 residues. The CDR3 protein is CASSRVGQYGYTF. The CDR3 nucleotides are TGTGCCAGCAGCCGAGTGGGGCAATATGGCTACACCTTC.

The chain uses TRBV19 and TRBJ2-6, with D possibly being TRBD1 (6 bases). This CDR3 is 17 amino acids long. V gave up 4 bases and J gave up 0 bases, with 13 bases separating them. Germline V gives CDR1 LNHDA, CDR2 SQIVND (reference sequence). The CDR3 DNA reads as TGTGCCAGTAGTAGGGACATTTTGACCTCTGGGGCCAACGTCCTGACTTTC. This sequence encodes CASSRDILTSGANVLTF.

This chain links TRBV6-6 with TRBJ1-6, with D possibly being TRBD1 (6 bases). Germline loops: CDR1 MNHNY, CDR2 SVGAGI (reference sequence). The V end lost 10 bases, the J end lost 3 bases, and 16 bases lay between the germline ends. The CDR3 runs to 15 residues. In nucleotides, the CDR3 is TGTGCCACCGGAACAGGGTCCTACTATAATTCACCCCTCCACTTT. It translates to CATGTGSYYNSPLHF.

The genes are TRBV6-5 and TRBJ1-2; weak D call: TRBD1 (5 bases). V lost 6 bases and J 8 bases, leaving 10 bases between the germline ends. The CDR3 has 11 amino acids. Germline V CDR1 and CDR2: MNHEY, SVGAGI. This chain's CDR3 is CASRGRGGYTF. The CDR3 bases are TGTGCCAGCAGAGGACGGGGGGGCTACACCTTC.

This rearrangement joins TRBV5-1 to TRBJ1-4; D is unresolved. The germline V and J ends were trimmed by 0 bases and 3 bases, with 12 bases remaining between them. This CDR3 region has 16 residues. The germline V gene encodes CDR1 SGHRS and CDR2 YFSETQ. Here the CDR3 reads CASSLDLRGSNEKLFF. The CDR3 DNA reads TGCGCCAGCAGCTTGGACCTTAGAGGGTCTAATGAAAAACTGTTTTTT.

The chain is built from TRBV4-2 and TRBJ1-2; perhaps TRBD1 as D (6 bases). The CDR3 has 16 amino acids. Per the germline V gene, CDR1 is LGHNA and CDR2 is YNFKEQ. Trimming removed 1 base from V and 7 bases from J, with 19 bases in between. The CDR3 DNA reads TGTGCCAGCAGCCAAGGGGATATGGGACACCCTTTTGGCTACACCTTC. The encoded protein is CASSQGDMGHPFGYTF.

V usage is TRBV4-2 and J usage is TRBJ2-2, with 15 bases identical to TRBD2. Looked up from germline, CDR1 is LGHNA and CDR2 is YNFKEQ. The CDR3 contains 17 residues. V trimming: 4 bases; J trimming: 0 bases; junction bases outside the gene matches: 0. CDR3 protein: CASSRTSGGANTGELFF. The CDR3 nucleotides are TGTGCCAGCAGCCGGACTAGCGGGGGGGCGAACACCGGGGAGCTGTTTTTT.

The table lists this clone with a few counts. The V and J genes are TRBV5-1 and TRBJ1-2; TRBD1 matches at 10 bases. The CDR3 contains 17 residues. V dropped 2 bases and J dropped 0; count of bases not matched to a gene: 7. Germline CDR1 is SGHRS and CDR2 is YFSETQ. The CDR3 DNA reads TGCGCCAGCAGCTTTGCAACCGGGACAGGGGCTAACTATGGCTACACCTTC. As protein: CASSFATGTGANYGYTF.

The rearrangement links TRBV7-9 to TRBJ1-1; D remains ambiguous. The V end lost 5 bases, the J end lost 0 bases, and 13 bases lay between the germline ends. Per germline, CDR1 SEHNR and CDR2 FQNEAQ (reference sequence). This CDR3 spans 15 amino acids. Here the CDR3 DNA reads TGTGCCAGCAGCCGGGTCGGAGCCATGAACACTGAAGCTTTCTTT. Protein sequence: CASSRVGAMNTEAFF.

CDR3 loop: CASSPPGTASPLHF. As DNA, the CDR3 is TGTGCCAGCAGCCCGCCAGGGACAGCTTCACCCCTCCACTTT. V and J are TRBV28 and TRBJ1-6, with 7 bases fitting TRBD1. This CDR3 comprises 14 residues. From germline, CDR1 is MDHEN and CDR2 SYDVKM. Trimming took 6 bases from V and 9 from J; bases not matched to a gene: 8.

This chain connects TRBV7-2 to TRBJ1-4, with 10 bases matching TRBD1. J lost 7 bases, V lost 5 bases, and 7 bases had no gene match. The CDR3 covers 15 residues. CDR1 and CDR2 (germline): SGHTA, FQGNSA. The CDR3 DNA follows: TGTGCCAGCAGCCATGAGACAGGGGGCCCTGAAAAACTGTTTTTT. Residues: CASSHETGGPEKLFF. The full variable domain, its missing parts supplied by reference TRBV7-2 and TRBJ1-4, is GAGVSQSPSNKVTEKGKDVELRCDPISGHTALYWYRQSLGQGLEFLIYFQGNSAPDKSGLPSDRFSAERTGGSVSTLTIQRTQQEDSAVYLCASSHETGGPEKLFFGSGTQLSVL.

The chain employs TRBV20-1 and TRBJ2-5, with D possibly matching TRBD1 (5 bases). CDR3 length: 11 residues. Trimming pared 7 bases from V and 4 bases from J, leaving 10 bases between. Germline V CDR1 and CDR2: DFQATT, SNEGSKA (reference sequence). The CDR3: CSVGLGETQYF. DNA for the CDR3: TGCAGTGTGGGGCTTGGAGAGACCCAGTACTTC.

The chain links TRBV28 to TRBJ1-5; 7 positions match TRBD1. The CDR3 has 16 amino acids. V shed 6 bases, J shed 3 bases, and the junction held 11 bases outside the gene matches. The germline gives CDR1 MDHEN, CDR2 SYDVKM. As DNA, the CDR3 is TGTGCCAGCAGCGAAGCCGGCAGGGGGGACAATCAGCCCCAGCATTTT. Translation: CASSEAGRGDNQPQHF.